These 5 T cell receptor beta chains were sequenced from one sample in a study of T cell changes during pregnancy in multiple sclerosis. Using immunoSEQ multiplex PCR, the repertoire was profiled, and TCRdb retains in-frame clones only, with some absent. Of approximately 46,000 clones listed, around 90% are singletons. The input for sequencing was CD8+ T cells from peripheral blood mononuclear cells, taken after pregnancy. These TCRs come from a female donor with multiple sclerosis, enrolled in a pregnancy study.

The V gene is TRBV19, the J gene TRBJ1-1; possible D gene TRBD1, 6 bases. V lost 4 bases and J lost 4, with 16 bases in between. Germline V gene sequence: CDR1 LNHDA, CDR2 SQIVND (reference sequence). There are 15 residues in the CDR3. Here the CDR3 DNA reads TGTGCCAGTAGTACATCGAATACAGGGAGCACTGAAGCTTTCTTT. It encodes CASSTSNTGSTEAFF.

The rearrangement joins TRBV2 to TRBJ2-1; TRBD2 aligns across 7 bases. Germline V CDR1 and CDR2: SNHLY, FYNNEI. The CDR3 has 15 residues. Germline trimming cut 6 bases from V and 4 bases from J; bases unmatched to any gene: 9. The DNA of the CDR3 is TGTGCCAGCAGGGTACTAGCGACCCTTTACAATGAGCAGTTCTTC. Amino acid sequence: CASRVLATLYNEQFF.

CDR3 sequence reads: CASSVSWGRGGYTF. CDR3 DNA sequence: TGTGCCAGCAGCGTTTCTTGGGGGCGCGGAGGCTACACCTTC. This chain uses TRBV7-9 with TRBJ1-2; possibly TRBD1 for D (6 bases). Germline V CDR1 and CDR2: SEHNR, FQNEAQ (reference sequence). The CDR3 totals 14 residues. Trimming removed 5 bases from V and 8 bases from J, with 18 bases in between.

The chain recombines TRBV2 with TRBJ1-3; D perhaps matches TRBD1 (5 bases). Trimming pared 3 bases from V and 0 bases from J, leaving 15 bases between. The CDR3 is 17 residues long. Germline CDR1 reads SNHLY; CDR2 reads FYNNEI. The CDR3 DNA reads as TGTGCCAGCAGTGAGGGGCTGTACAAGACCTCTGGAAACACCATATATTTT. Translated: CASSEGLYKTSGNTIYF.

CDR3 sequence (DNA): TGTGCCAGTAGTTTGCGCTGGGACAGCTCGAACTATGGCTACACCTTC. As protein: CASSLRWDSSNYGYTF. V usage is TRBV19 and J usage is TRBJ1-2; 7 bases agree with TRBD1. The germline CDR1 and CDR2 sequences are LNHDA and SQIVND (reference sequence). J was trimmed by 2 bases and V by 5 bases; bases with no gene match: 11. The CDR3 has 16 amino acids.